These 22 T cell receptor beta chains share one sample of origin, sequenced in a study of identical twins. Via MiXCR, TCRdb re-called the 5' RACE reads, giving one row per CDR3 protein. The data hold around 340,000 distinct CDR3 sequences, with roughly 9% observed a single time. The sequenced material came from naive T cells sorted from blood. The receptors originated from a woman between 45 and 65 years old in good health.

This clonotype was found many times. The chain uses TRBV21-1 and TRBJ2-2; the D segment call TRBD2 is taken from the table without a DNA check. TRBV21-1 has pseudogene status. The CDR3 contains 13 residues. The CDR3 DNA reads TGTGCCAGCAGCATCAGCGGGAGGGCCGAGCTGTTTTTT. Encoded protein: CASSISGRAELFF.

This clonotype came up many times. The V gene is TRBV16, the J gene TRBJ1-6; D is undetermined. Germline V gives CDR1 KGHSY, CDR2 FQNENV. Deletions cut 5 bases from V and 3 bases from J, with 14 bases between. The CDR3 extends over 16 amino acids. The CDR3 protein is CASSEVVPSYNSPLHF. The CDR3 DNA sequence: TGTGCCAGCAGCGAAGTTGTTCCGAGCTATAATTCACCCCTCCACTTT.

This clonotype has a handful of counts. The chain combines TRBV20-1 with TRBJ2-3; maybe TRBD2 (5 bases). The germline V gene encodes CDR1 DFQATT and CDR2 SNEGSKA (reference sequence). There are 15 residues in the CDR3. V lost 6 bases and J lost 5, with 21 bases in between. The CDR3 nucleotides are TGCAGTGCCCTAGAGATGGCACACGGGATAGATACGCAGTATTTT. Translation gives CSALEMAHGIDTQYF.

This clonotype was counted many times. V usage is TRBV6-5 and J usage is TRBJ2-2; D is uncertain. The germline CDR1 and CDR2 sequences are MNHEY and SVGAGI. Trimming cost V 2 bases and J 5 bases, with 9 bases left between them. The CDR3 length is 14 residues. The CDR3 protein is CASSYAGHTGELFF. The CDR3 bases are TGTGCCAGCAGTTACGCCGGGCATACCGGGGAGCTGTTTTTT.

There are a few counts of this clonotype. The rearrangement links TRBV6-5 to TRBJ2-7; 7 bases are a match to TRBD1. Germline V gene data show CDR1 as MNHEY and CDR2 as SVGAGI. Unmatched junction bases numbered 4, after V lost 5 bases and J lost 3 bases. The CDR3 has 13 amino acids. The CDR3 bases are TGTGCCAGCAGTCAAGGGGGCGGCTACGAGCAGTACGTC. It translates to CASSQGGGYEQYV.

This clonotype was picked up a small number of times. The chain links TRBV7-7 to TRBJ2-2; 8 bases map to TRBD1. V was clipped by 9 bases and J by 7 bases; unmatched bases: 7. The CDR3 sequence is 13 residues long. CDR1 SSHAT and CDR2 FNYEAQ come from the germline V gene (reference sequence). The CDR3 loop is CASTQGADGELFF. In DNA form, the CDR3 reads TGTGCCAGTACCCAGGGGGCTGACGGGGAGCTGTTTTTT.

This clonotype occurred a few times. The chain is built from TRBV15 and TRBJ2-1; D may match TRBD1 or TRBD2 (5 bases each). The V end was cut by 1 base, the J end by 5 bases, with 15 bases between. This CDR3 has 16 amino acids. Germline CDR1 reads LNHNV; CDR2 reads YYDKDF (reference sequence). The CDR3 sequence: CATSRVGAGRDNEQFF. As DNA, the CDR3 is TGTGCCACCAGCAGAGTAGGGGCGGGTAGGGACAATGAGCAGTTCTTC.

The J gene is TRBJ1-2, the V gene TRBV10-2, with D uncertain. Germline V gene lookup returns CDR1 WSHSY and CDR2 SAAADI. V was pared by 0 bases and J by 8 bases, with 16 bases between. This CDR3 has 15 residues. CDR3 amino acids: CASSESTRQAVGYTF. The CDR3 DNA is TGCGCCAGCAGTGAGTCGACTCGCCAGGCAGTGGGCTACACCTTC.

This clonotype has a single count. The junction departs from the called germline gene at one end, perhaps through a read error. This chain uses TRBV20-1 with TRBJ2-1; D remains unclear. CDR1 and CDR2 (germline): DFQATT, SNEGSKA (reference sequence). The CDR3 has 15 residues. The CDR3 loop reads CSARVAPSSYNEQFF. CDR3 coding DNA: TGCAGTGCCAGAGTCGCGCCGAGCTCCTACAATGAGCAGTTCTTC.

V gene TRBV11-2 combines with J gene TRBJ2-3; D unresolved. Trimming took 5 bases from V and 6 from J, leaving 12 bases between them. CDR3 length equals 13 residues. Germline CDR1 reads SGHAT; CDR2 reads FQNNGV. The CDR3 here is CASSGPHGDTQYF. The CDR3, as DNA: TGTGCCAGCAGCGGGCCCCACGGGGATACGCAGTATTTT. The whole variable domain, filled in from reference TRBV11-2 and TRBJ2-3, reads EAGVAQSPRYKIIEKRQSVAFWCNPISGHATLYWYQQILGQGPKLLIQFQNNGVVDDSQLPKDRFSAERLKGVDSTLKIQPAKLEDSAVYLCASSGPHGDTQYFGPGTRLTVL.

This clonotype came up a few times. The CDR3: CASSQTSDRAHEQYF. In nucleotides, the CDR3 is TGCGCCAGCAGCCAAACCTCAGACAGGGCCCACGAGCAGTACTTC. This sequence joins TRBV4-1 and TRBJ2-7; the match to TRBD1 covers 7 bases. The CDR3 is 15 residues long. Trimming removed 2 bases from V and 5 bases from J; junction bases left unmatched: 9. Germline assignment: CDR1 MGHRA and CDR2 YSYEKL.

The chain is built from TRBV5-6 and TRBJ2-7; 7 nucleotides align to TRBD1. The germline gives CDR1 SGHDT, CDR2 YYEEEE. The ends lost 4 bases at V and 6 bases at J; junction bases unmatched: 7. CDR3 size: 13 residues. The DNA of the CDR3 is TGTGCCAGCAGCCTAGGGACAGTCCGCGAGCAGTACTTC. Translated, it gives CASSLGTVREQYF.

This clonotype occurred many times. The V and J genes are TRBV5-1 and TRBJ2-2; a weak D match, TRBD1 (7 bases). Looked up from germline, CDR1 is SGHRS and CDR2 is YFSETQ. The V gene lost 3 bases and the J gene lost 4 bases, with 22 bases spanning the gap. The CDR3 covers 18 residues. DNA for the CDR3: TGCGCCAGCAGCTCCCCGCGACCCAGGGGGGTAATCACCGGGGAGCTGTTTTTT. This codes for CASSSPRPRGVITGELFF.

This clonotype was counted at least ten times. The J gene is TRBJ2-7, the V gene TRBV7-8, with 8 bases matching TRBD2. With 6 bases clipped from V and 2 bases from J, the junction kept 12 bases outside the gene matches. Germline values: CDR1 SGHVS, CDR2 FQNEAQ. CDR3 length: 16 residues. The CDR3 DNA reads TGTGCCAGCAGTTCACTCGGGGGGGGACAAGCCTACGAGCAGTACTTC. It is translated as CASSSLGGGQAYEQYF.

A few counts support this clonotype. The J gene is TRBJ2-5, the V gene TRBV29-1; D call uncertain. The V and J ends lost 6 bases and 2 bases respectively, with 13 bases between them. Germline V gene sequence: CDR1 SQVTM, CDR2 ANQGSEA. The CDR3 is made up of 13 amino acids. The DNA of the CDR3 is TGCAGCGTAAGAAGGTGGGAACAAGAGACCCAGTACTTC. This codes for CSVRRWEQETQYF. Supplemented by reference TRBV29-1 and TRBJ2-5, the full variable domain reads SAVISQKPSRDICQRGTSLTIQCQVDSQVTMMFWYRQQPGQSLTLIATANQGSEATYESGFVIDKFPISRPNLTFSTLTVSNMSPEDSSIYLCSVRRWEQETQYFGPGTRLLVL.

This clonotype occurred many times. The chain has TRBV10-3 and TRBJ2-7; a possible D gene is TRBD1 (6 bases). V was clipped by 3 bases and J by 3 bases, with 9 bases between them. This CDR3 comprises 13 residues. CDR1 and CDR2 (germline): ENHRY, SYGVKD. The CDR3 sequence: CAISELQGYEQYF. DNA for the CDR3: TGTGCCATCAGTGAATTACAGGGCTACGAGCAGTACTTC.

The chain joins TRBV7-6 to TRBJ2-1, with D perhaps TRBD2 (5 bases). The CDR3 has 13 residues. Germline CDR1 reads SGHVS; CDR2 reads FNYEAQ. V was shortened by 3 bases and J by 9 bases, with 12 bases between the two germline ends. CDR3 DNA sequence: TGTGCCAGCAGCTTGAGAGACGCGGGTGAGCAGTTCTTC. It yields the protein CASSLRDAGEQFF.

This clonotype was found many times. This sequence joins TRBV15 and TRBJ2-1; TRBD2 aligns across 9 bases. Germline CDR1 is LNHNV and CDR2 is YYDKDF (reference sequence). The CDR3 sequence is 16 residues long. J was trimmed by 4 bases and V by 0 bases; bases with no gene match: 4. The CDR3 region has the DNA TGTGCCACCAGCAGAGATGGTAGCGGGAGATACAATGAGCAGTTCTTC. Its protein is CATSRDGSGRYNEQFF. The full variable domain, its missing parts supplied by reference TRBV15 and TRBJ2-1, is DAMVIQNPRYQVTQFGKPVTLSCSQTLNHNVMYWYQQKSSQAPKLLFHYYDKDFNNEADTPDNFQSRRPNTSFCFLDIRSPGLGDTAMYLCATSRDGSGRYNEQFFGPGTRLTVL.

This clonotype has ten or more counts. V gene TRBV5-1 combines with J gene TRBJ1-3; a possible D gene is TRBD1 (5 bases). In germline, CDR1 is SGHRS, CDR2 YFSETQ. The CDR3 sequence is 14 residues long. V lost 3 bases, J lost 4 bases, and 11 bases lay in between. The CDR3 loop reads CASSSTVGGNTIYF. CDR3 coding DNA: TGCGCCAGCAGCTCGACAGTTGGAGGAAACACCATATATTTT.

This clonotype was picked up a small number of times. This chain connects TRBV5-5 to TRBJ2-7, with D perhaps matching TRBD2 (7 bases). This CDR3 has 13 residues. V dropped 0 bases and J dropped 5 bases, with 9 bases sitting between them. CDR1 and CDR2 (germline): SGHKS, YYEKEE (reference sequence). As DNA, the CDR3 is TGTGCCAGCAGCTTGGTGGGGGGGCACGAGCAGTACGTC. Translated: CASSLVGGHEQYV.

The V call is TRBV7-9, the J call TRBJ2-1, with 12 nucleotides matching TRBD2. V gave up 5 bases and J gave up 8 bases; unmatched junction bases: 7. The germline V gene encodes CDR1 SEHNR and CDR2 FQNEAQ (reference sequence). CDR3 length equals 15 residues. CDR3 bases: TGTGCCAGCAGCCCGGAGACTAGCGGGAGTCATGAGCAGTTCTTC. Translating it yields CASSPETSGSHEQFF.

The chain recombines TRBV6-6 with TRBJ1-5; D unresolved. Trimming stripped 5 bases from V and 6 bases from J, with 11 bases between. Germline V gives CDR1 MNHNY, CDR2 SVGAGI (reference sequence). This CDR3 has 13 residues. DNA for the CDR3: TGTGCCAGCAGTCAACAATCGATTCAGCCCCAGCATTTT. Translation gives CASSQQSIQPQHF.